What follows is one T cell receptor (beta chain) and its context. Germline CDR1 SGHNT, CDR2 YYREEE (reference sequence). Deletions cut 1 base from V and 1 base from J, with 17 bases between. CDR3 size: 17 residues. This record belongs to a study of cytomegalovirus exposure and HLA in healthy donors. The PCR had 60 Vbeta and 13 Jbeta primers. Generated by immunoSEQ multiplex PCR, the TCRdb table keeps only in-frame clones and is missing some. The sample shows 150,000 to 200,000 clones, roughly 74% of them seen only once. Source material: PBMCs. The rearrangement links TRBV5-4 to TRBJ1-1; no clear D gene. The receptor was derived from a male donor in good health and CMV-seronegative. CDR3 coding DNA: TGTGCCAGCAGCTTGCCTTTAGGTCGAGGCAAGAACACTGAAGCTTTCTTT. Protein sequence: CASSLPLGRGKNTEAFF.